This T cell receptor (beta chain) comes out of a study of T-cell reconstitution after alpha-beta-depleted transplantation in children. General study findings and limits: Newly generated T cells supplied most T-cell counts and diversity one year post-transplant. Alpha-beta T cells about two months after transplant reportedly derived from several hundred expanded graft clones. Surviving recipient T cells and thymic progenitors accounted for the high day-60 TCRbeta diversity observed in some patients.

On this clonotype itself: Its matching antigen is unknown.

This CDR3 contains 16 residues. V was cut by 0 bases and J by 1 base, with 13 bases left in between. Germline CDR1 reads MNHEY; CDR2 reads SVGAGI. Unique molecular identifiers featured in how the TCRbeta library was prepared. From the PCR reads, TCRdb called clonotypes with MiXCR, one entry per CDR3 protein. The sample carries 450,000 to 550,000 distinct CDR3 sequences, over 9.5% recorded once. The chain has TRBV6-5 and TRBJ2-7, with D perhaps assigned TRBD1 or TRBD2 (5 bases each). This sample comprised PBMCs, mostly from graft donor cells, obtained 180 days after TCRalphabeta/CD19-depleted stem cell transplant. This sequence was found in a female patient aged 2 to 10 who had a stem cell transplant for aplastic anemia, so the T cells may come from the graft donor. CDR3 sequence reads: CASSYSLPGPSYEQYF. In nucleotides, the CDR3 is TGTGCCAGCAGTTACTCTTTGCCGGGACCATCCTACGAGCAGTACTTC.